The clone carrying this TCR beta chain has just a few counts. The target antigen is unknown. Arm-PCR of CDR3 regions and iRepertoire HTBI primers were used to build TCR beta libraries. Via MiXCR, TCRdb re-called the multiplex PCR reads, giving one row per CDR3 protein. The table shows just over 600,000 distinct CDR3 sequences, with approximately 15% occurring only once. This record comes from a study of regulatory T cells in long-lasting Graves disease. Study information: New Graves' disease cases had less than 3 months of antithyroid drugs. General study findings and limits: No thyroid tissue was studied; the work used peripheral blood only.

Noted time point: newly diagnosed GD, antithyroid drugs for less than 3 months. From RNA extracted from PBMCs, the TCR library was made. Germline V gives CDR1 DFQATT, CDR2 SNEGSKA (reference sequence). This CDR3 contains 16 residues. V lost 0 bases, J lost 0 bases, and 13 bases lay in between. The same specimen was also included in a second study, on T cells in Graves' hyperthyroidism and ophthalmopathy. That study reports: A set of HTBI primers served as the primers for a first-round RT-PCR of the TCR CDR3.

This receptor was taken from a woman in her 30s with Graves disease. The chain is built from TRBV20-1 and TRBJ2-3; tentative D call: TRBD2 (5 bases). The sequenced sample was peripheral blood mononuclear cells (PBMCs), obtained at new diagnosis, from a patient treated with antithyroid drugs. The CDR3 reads CSARDLRRPSTDTQYF. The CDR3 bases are TGCAGTGCTAGAGACCTGAGGAGGCCTAGCACAGATACGCAGTATTTT.